This T cell receptor beta chain was found in a study of shared clonotypes between healthy human individuals. The trim removed 6 bases at V and 0 bases at J, leaving 5 bases unmatched. Looked up from germline, CDR1 is ENHRY and CDR2 is SYGVKD. The CDR3 runs 14 residues. Assay: immunoSEQ multiplex PCR; the TCRdb copy retains only in-frame clones and omits some. In the table there are over 2 million clones, 85% to 95% of which are singletons. CD45RO-negative cells were positively selected for CCR7, leaving out terminally differentiated effector memory CD45RA+ cells. Sequencing was performed on naive CD8+ T cells sorted from blood. This clonotype was obtained from a man aged 18 to 29 in good health. This rearrangement joins TRBV10-3 to TRBJ2-7, with 7 bases matching TRBD1. For the CDR3, the DNA is TGTGCCATCAGAGACGGGGACAGCTCCTACGAGCAGTACTTC. It specifies CAIRDGDSSYEQYF.